This TCR beta chain came from a study of technical replicates of blood from several donors (dated 2017 in TCRdb). CDR1 and CDR2 were assigned from the germline V gene as ENHRY and SYGVKD. Measured from the cysteine to the phenylalanine, the CDR3 is 16 residues long. Solely the CDR3 DNA is kept, with 48 bases framed from the first base. V trim: 6 bases; J trim: 3 bases; unmatched bases: 6. The library came from the immunoSEQ multiplex PCR assay. As stored in TCRdb, this immuneACCESS dataset retains in-frame rearrangements with V and J assigned. A fraction of the clones does not appear; measured against another copy, unresolved V genes explain less than half of the discrepancy, and the remainder lacks a known reason. The table for this sample lists just over 8,000 clones; 90% of them were counted only once. Around 10% of the sample belongs to the ten largest clones. This clone appeared once. Its target antigen remains unknown. The sample holds no much larger clone one base away, and base qualities are not on file.

Recombination connected TRBV10-3 to TRBJ2-2; the central 11 bases match TRBD2. The origin of this receptor is a human donor in good health. Sequencing input: PBMCs. The DNA sequence is given as TGTGCCATCAGAGCGGCGGGACTAGCGGACACCGGGGAGCTGTTTTTT. Translated, this is CAIRAAGLADTGELFF.